This T cell receptor beta chain stems from a study of Graves' ophthalmopathy and Graves' hyperthyroidism. This CDR3 contains 15 residues. The ends were cut back, 3 bases at V and 2 bases at J, with 14 bases in the middle. This clonotype was detected many times. CDR3 regions of TCR beta were amplified from RNA transcripts. First-round RT-PCR employed HTBI primers, with a second-round multiplex PCR after it. TCRdb re-derived calls from the multiplex PCR reads in MiXCR, one entry per CDR3 protein. The data show more than 300,000 distinct CDR3 sequences, with about 18% seen just once and 2.4% held by the top ten. As diagnostic evidence, clinical symptoms, serum thyroxine, TRAb, thyroid ultrasound and orbital computed tomography were relied upon. Fresh peripheral blood, 8.5 to 10 ml, was the PBMC source.

The rearrangement links TRBV12-3 or TRBV12-4 to TRBJ2-7; D ambiguous. The material sequenced was peripheral blood. This receptor was taken from an adult woman with stable Graves' hyperthyroidism. In DNA form, the CDR3 reads TGTGCCAGCAGTTTCTCCGAGGCTGGGACCTACGAGCAGTACTTC. It translates to CASSFSEAGTYEQYF.